This T cell receptor beta chain was obtained from a study of blood T cell repertoires in COVID-19. Overall study: Samples of COVID-19 (acute and convalescent) were obtained from the United States, Italy and Spain. The analysed material was cDNA or gDNA that came from T cells, B-cell-depleted T cells, or PBMCs.

The authors' processing: Amplification from reference gene primers served as the basis for estimated nucleated cell counts. Repertoires were generated with immunoSEQ multiplex PCR, while TCRdb's copy carries only in-frame clones and drops some. V and J calls and clone size are given by that table; D and trimming were obtained from the DNA. The sample has roughly 100,000 clones, around 90% seen once; the top ten hold roughly 5%. CDR3 length: 14 amino acids. The V end lost 4 bases, the J end lost 2 bases, and 10 bases lay between the germline ends. The V gene's germline CDR1 is SEHNR and CDR2 FQNEAQ (reference sequence).

The chain is built from TRBV7-9 and TRBJ2-3; weak D call: TRBD2 (6 bases). The clonotype originates from a human donor in a cohort sampled during active COVID-19. Material: peripheral blood. The DNA for the CDR3 is TGTGCCAGCAGCTCCGGACTATTCACAGATACGCAGTATTTT. Amino acid sequence: CASSSGLFTDTQYF.